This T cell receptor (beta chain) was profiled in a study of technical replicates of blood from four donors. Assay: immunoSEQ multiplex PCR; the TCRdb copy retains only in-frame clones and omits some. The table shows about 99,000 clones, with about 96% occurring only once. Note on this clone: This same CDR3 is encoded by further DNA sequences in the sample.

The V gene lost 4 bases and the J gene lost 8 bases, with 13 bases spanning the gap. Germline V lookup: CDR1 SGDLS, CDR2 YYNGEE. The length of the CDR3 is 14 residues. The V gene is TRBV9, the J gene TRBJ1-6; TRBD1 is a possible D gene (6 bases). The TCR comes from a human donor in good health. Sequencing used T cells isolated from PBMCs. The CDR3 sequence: CASSSRTAYSPLHF. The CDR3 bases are TGTGCCAGCAGCTCCCGGACAGCTTATTCACCCCTCCACTTT.